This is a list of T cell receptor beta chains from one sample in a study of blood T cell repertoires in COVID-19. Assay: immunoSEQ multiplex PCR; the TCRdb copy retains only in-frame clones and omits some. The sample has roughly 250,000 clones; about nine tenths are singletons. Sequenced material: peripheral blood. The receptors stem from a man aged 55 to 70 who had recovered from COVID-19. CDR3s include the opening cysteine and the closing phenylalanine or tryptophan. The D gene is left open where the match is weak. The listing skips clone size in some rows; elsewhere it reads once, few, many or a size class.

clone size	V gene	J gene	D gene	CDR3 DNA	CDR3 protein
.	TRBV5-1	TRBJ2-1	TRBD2	TGCGCCAGCAGCCCTGGGGGGACTAGCAATGAGCAGTTCTTC	CASSPGGTSNEQFF
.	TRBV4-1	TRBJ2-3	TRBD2	TGCGCCAGCAGCCAAGATCCAGCGGGGGCGAGAGATACGCAGTATTTT	CASSQDPAGARDTQYF
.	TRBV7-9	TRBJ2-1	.	TGTGCCAGCAGCTTGGCCGGGGAGAGCTCCTACAATGAGCAGTTCTTC	CASSLAGESSYNEQFF
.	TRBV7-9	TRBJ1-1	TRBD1	TGTGCCAGCAAGAGGGACAGGGAACAGAACACTGAAGCTTTCTTT	CASKRDREQNTEAFF
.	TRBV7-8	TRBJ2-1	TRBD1	TGTGCCAGCAGCTTAGCGGGACAGTTACAGTTCTTC	CASSLAGQLQFF
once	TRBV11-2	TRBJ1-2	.	TGTGCCAGCAGCTCTGTTGACAGGACTAACTATGGCTACACCTTC	CASSSVDRTNYGYTF
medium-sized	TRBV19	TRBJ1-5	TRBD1	TGTGCCAGTAGTACAATTCCCGACAGGGTTCAGCCCCAGCATTTT	CASSTIPDRVQPQHF
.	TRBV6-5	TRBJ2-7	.	TGTGCCAGCAGTTATAAGGCCAGGGGAAGCTACGAGCAGTACTTC	CASSYKARGSYEQYF
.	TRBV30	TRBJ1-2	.	TGTGCCTGTAAACTACAGGGTAACTATGGCTACACCTTC	CACKLQGNYGYTF
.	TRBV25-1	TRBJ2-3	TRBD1	TGTGCCAGCAGTCCAAAGGACAGGGGACTCACAGATACGCAGTATTTT	CASSPKDRGLTDTQYF
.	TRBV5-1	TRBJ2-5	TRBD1	TGCGCCACCAGCGACGGACAGGGGGGTACCCAGTACTTC	CATSDGQGGTQYF
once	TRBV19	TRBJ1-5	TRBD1	TGTGCCAGTAGTATCTCCCACGGACAGGGGGCCTTGAGGCAGCCCCAGCATTTT	CASSISHGQGALRQPQHF
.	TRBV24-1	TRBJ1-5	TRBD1	TGTGCCACCTCCCAGGGGGCGGGCAATCAGCCCCAGCATTTT	CATSQGAGNQPQHF
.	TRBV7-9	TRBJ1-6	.	TGTGCCAGCAGTCCCCGACCTATCGGACTGGAATACTCACCCCTCCACTTT	CASSPRPIGLEYSPLHF
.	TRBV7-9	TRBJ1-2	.	TGTGCCAGCAGCCCGGAGACAGTCAACTATGGCTACACCTTC	CASSPETVNYGYTF
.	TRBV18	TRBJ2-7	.	TGTGCCAGCTCACCATCGGTTTACGAGCAGTACTTC	CASSPSVYEQYF
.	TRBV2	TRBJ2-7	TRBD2	TGTGCCAGCAGTGAAAGGCTAGCGGGGCGCCACGAGCAGTACTTC	CASSERLAGRHEQYF
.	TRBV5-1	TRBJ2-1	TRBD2	TGCGCCAGCAGCCGACTAGCGGGGCTGCACAATGAGCAGTTCTTC	CASSRLAGLHNEQFF
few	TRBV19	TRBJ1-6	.	TGTGCCAGTAGTGCTTACAGGTGGGGTTCACCCCTCCACTTT	CASSAYRWGSPLHF
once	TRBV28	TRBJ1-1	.	TGTGCCAGCAGTTTAAGAGGAGGGAACACTGAAGCTTTCTTT	CASSLRGGNTEAFF
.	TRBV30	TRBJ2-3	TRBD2	TGTGCCGGGCGGGGGATCACAGATACGCAGTATTTT	CAGRGITDTQYF
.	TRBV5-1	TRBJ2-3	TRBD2	TGCGCCAGCAGCTTCGGAAGCGGGGAGTATACGCAGTATTTT	CASSFGSGEYTQYF
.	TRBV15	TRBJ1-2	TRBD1	TGTGCCACCAGCACCCCAGACAGGGGCCCTTATGGCTACACCTTC	CATSTPDRGPYGYTF
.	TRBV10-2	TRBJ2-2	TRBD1	TGCGCCAGCAGGGGACAGGGTACAAACACCGGGGAGCTGTTTTTT	CASRGQGTNTGELFF
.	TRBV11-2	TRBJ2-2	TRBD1	TGTGCCAGCAGCCCCGGGACAGTGAACACCGGGGAGCTGTTTTTT	CASSPGTVNTGELFF
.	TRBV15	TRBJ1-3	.	TGTGCCACCAGCAGAGGAACGCAGGGGACTGGAAACACCATATATTTT	CATSRGTQGTGNTIYF
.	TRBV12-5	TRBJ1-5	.	TGTGCTAGTGGTTTGGATGGAGTTCAGCCCCAGCATTTT	CASGLDGVQPQHF
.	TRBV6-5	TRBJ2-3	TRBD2	TGTGCCAGCAGTTACGACGGGGGGGCCTCGTATACGCAGTATTTT	CASSYDGGASYTQYF
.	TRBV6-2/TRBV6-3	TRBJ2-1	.	TGTGCCAGCAGTTTGTGGGAGAACTCCTACAATGAGCAGTTCTTC	CASSLWENSYNEQFF
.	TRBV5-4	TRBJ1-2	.	TGTGCCAGCAGCCTGACGGAGAACTATGGCTACACCTTC	CASSLTENYGYTF
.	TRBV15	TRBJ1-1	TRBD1	TGTGCCACCAGCAGAGGGGACAGGGGGCGTCGGGACACTGAAGCTTTCTTT	CATSRGDRGRRDTEAFF
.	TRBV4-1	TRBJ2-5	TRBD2	TGCGCCAGCAGCCAAGATTTTGGGACTAGCGGTTTCCCCCAAGAGACCCAGTACTTC	CASSQDFGTSGFPQETQYF
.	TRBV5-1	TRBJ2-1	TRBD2	TGCGCCAGCAGCCAAGTAGCGGGGGGGCCAAATGAGCAGTTCTTC	CASSQVAGGPNEQFF
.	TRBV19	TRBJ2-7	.	TGTGCCAGTGAGTACGAGCAGTACTTC	CASEYEQYF
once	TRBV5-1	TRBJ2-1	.	TGCGCCAGCAGCTTGTTGGCAGGGGCGCAGAGTGAGCAGTTCTTC	CASSLLAGAQSEQFF
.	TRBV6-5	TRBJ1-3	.	TGTGCCAGCAGTTACTCCGGGGTTAATAGAAACACCATATATTTT	CASSYSGVNRNTIYF
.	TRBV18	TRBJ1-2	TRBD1	TGTGCCAGCTCATCGGACAGGAACTATGGCTACACCTTC	CASSSDRNYGYTF
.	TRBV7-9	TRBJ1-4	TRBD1	TGTGCCAGCAGCTCCAACAGGGGGGTAAATGAAAAACTGTTTTTT	CASSSNRGVNEKLFF
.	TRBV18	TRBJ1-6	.	TGTGCCAGCTCACCATTGAGTCTGTCCTATAATTCACCCCTCCACTTT	CASSPLSLSYNSPLHF
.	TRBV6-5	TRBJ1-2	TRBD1	TGTGCCAGCAGCAAACAGGGGGCGGGAGGCTACACCTTC	CASSKQGAGGYTF
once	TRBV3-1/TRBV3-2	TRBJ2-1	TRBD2	TGTGCCAGCAGCCAAGATGGGGCGGGGGGTTACAATGAGCAGTTCTTC	CASSQDGAGGYNEQFF
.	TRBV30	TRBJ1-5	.	TGTGCCTGGAGTGGCCAGGACAATCAGCCCCAGCATTTT	CAWSGQDNQPQHF
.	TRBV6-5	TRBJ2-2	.	TGTGCCAGCAGCCCCTTAAGGAGAAACACCGGGGAGCTGTTTTTT	CASSPLRRNTGELFF
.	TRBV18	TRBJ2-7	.	TGTGCCAGCTCATCCGCGGTTTCCTACGAGCAGTACTTC	CASSSAVSYEQYF
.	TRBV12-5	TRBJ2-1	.	TGTGCTAGTGGTTCCCCCCGGGGTTTGGGAAATGAGCAGTTCTTC	CASGSPRGLGNEQFF
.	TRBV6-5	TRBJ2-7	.	TGTGCCAGCAGTCGGGACTTGACGGGCTCCTACGAGCAGTACTTC	CASSRDLTGSYEQYF
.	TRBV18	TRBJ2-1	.	TGTGCCAGCTCACCAGAAAGTGGGACACCCTACAATGAGCAGTTCTTC	CASSPESGTPYNEQFF
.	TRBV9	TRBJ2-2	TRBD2	TGTGCCAGCAGCGCCCTACTAGCGGGGGGTGCCGGGGAGCTGTTTTTT	CASSALLAGGAGELFF
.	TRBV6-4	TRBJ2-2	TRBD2	TGTGCCAGCAGTGACTCGAGTCTAGCGGGGGGGCCCACCGGGGAGCTGTTTTTT	CASSDSSLAGGPTGELFF
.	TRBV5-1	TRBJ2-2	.	TGCGCCAGCAGCTCCGGGACACCGAGCACCGGGGAGCTGTTTTTT	CASSSGTPSTGELFF